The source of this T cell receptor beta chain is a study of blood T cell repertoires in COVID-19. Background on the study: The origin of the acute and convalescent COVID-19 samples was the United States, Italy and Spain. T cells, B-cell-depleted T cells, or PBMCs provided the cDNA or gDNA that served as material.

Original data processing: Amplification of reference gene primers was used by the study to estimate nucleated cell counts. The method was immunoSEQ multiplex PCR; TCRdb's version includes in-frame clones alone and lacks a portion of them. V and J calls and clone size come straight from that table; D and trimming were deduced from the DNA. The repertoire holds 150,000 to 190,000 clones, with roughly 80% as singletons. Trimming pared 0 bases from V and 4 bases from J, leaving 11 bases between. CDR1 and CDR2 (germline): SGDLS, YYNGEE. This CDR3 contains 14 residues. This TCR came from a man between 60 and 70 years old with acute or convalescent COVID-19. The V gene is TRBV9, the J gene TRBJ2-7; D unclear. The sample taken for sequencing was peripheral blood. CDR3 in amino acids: CASSVGHTSYEQYF. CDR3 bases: TGTGCCAGCAGCGTAGGACATACTTCTTACGAGCAGTACTTC.